This T cell receptor (beta chain) was profiled in a study of T cells in women clearing cervical HPV infection. Profiled with immunoSEQ multiplex PCR; TCRdb holds only in-frame clones, not every one. This sample's table has around 15,000 clones. In germline, CDR1 is DFQATT, CDR2 SNEGSKA (reference sequence). The V and J ends lost 3 bases and 0 bases respectively, with 8 bases between them. This CDR3 is built from 13 residues. About this clone: From the germline J gene comes the end of the CDR3, since the read stops 3 residues before it.

The sequencing sample was made of blood buffy coat. This receptor was obtained from a woman between 18 and 75 years old with a cervical HPV16 infection that either progressed to CIN3+ or cleared (not recorded which). The rearrangement joins TRBV20-1 to TRBJ1-2; D gene unclear. CDR3 amino acids: CSARATTNYGYTF. CDR3 DNA (partial): TGCAGTGCTAGGGCCACAACTAACTATGGC.